This T cell receptor (beta chain) was identified during a study of Graves' ophthalmopathy and Graves' hyperthyroidism. Whole-study findings and limits: Forecasting of ophthalmopathy progression by the model achieved around 71% sensitivity and less than 80% specificity. Blood also harbored most expanded thyroid clonotypes above 0.001 frequency.

The CDR3 consists of 14 residues. The V and J ends lost 6 bases and 3 bases respectively, with 12 bases between them. The germline gives CDR1 LGHNT, CDR2 FRNRAP. Amplified TCR beta CDR3 regions were obtained using RNA transcripts as template. HTBI-primed first-round RT-PCR preceded second-round multiplex PCR. TCRdb recomputed calls from the multiplex PCR reads with MiXCR, one row per CDR3 protein. The table lists roughly 350,000 distinct CDR3 sequences, about a sixth of them singletons, with about 2.4% in the top ten. Hyperthyroidism patients, aged 18 to 65, were newly diagnosed, under 2 months' duration. This clonotype was detected many times. The antigen is not known.

The specimen sequenced was peripheral blood. The source is an adult woman with stable Graves' hyperthyroidism. The rearrangement links TRBV12-5 to TRBJ1-5; D ambiguous. CDR3 in DNA: TGTGCTAGTGGGCTGTGGGTCCCCAATCAGCCCCAGCATTTT. As protein: CASGLWVPNQPQHF.